A single sample gave rise to the 30 T cell receptor beta chains below, sequenced in a study of CD8+CD57+ T cells in acquired aplastic anemia. TCR beta VDJ combinations and CDR3 sequences were profiled from genomic DNA. TCRdb processed the reads anew with MiXCR; each CDR3 protein has one entry. In the table there are around 170,000 distinct CDR3 sequences, 63% of which are singletons. Material for sequencing was sorted CD4+, CD8+, or CD8+CD57+ T cells (not recorded which) from PBMCs. These receptors were obtained from a human donor in good health.

A remark on this clonotype: One junction end disagrees with the germline gene, perhaps due to a read error. The chain couples TRBV24-1 to TRBJ2-2, with TRBD2 matching 12 bases. This CDR3 is 17 amino acids long. Germline lookup yields CDR1 KGHDR and CDR2 SFDVKD. The CDR3 DNA is TGTGCCACCAGTGATCCCGGACTAGCGGGAAACACAGGGGAGCTGTTTTTT. This codes for CATSDPGLAGNTGELFF.

This clonotype appeared once. V and J are TRBV9 and TRBJ2-7, with 13 nucleotides matching TRBD2. V gave up 5 bases and J gave up 5 bases; unmatched junction bases: 7. Germline V gene data show CDR1 as SGDLS and CDR2 as YYNGEE. The CDR3 is made up of 15 amino acids. The CDR3 DNA sequence: TGTGCCAGCAGTCGGGGGGGACTAGCGGGAAACGAGCAGTACTTC. Translation gives CASSRGGLAGNEQYF.

As regards this clonotype: This may be a read error: a much more frequent sequence differs by one nucleotide. The J gene is TRBJ2-7, the V gene TRBV2, with D possibly TRBD1 on 5 matching bases. Germline V gene lookup returns CDR1 SNHLY and CDR2 FYNNEI. The CDR3 runs 14 residues. The CDR3 nucleotides are TGTGCCGGCAGCCCGACAGTTAGCTCCTACGAGCAGTACTTC. It yields the protein CAGSPTVSSYEQYF.

The chain combines TRBV7-2 with TRBJ2-1, with D possibly matching TRBD2 (6 bases). Deletions cut 6 bases from V and 10 bases from J, with 10 bases between. Germline CDR1 is SGHTA and CDR2 is FQGNSA. There are 11 residues in the CDR3. The CDR3 DNA follows: TGTGCCAGCAGGGGGAGGTGGGAGCAGTTCTTC. Residues: CASRGRWEQFF.

This clonotype was seen more than once but under ten times. A much larger clonotype is one base distant, so this may be a read error. The rearrangement links TRBV4-1 to TRBJ1-6; TRBD1 is a possible D gene (6 bases). The V gene's germline CDR1 is MGHRA and CDR2 YSYEKL. The CDR3 runs to 17 residues. The DNA for the CDR3 is TGCGCCAGCAGCCAAGATGGTGCCAGGGGCTATAGTTCACCCCTCCACTTT. This gives the protein CASSQDGARGYSSPLHF.

The chain employs TRBV15 and TRBJ1-5; D unclear. Germline CDR1 is LNHNV and CDR2 is YYDKDF (reference sequence). The CDR3 is made up of 16 amino acids. V lost 4 bases and J 0 bases, leaving 13 bases between the germline ends. In nucleotides, the CDR3 is TGTGCCACCAGCACTAGAGGAGGGAATAGCAATCAGCCCCAGCATTTT. Its translation is CATSTRGGNSNQPQHF. Full variable domain (rest looked up from reference TRBV15 and TRBJ1-5): DAMVIQNPRYQVTQFGKPVTLSCSQTLNHNVMYWYQQKSSQAPKLLFHYYDKDFNNEADTPDNFQSRRPNTSFCFLDIRSPGLGDTAMYLCATSTRGGNSNQPQHFGDGTRLSIL.

This clonotype was seen many times. This rearrangement joins TRBV5-1 to TRBJ2-1, with 12 bases aligning to TRBD2. The CDR3 is made up of 15 amino acids. V was pared by 4 bases and J by 8 bases, with 7 bases of the junction left unmatched. The germline CDR1 and CDR2 sequences are SGHRS and YFSETQ. The chain's CDR3 is CASSDGLAGLDEQFF. CDR3 DNA: TGCGCCAGCAGCGATGGACTAGCGGGACTGGATGAGCAGTTCTTC.

This clonotype was detected only once. The chain joins TRBV19 to TRBJ2-1; possibly TRBD2 for D (5 bases). Germline-derived CDR1 and CDR2 are LNHDA and SQIVND (reference sequence). The CDR3 has 12 residues. Trimming removed 9 bases at V and 10 bases at J, with 16 bases between. The CDR3 region is CASAFLAGEQFF. The CDR3 DNA sequence: TGTGCCAGCGCATTCCTAGCAGGCGAGCAGTTCTTC.

This clonotype was seen many times. V usage is TRBV20-1 and J usage is TRBJ2-7; the D call may be TRBD1 or TRBD2 (6 bases each). There are 14 residues in the CDR3. Germline lookup yields CDR1 DFQATT and CDR2 SNEGSKA (reference sequence). Trimming shortened V by 6 bases and J by 2 bases, and 17 bases separated the two germline ends. DNA for the CDR3: TGCAGTGCCCGAAGGGGGGAAGGTACCTACGAGCAGTACTTC. Translating gives CSARRGEGTYEQYF.

This rearrangement joins TRBV25-1 to TRBJ1-1, with a possible D match to TRBD1 (5 bases). The CDR3 totals 14 residues. The V end was cut by 0 bases, the J end by 3 bases, with 8 bases between. Looked up from germline, CDR1 is MGHDK and CDR2 is SYGVNS. CDR3 region: CASSEYLGDTEAFF. CDR3 coding DNA: TGTGCCAGCAGTGAATATTTGGGGGACACTGAAGCTTTCTTT.

This clonotype was recorded many times. The V and J genes are TRBV9 and TRBJ2-3, with D maybe TRBD2 (7 bases). CDR3 length equals 16 residues. Per the germline V gene, CDR1 is SGDLS and CDR2 is YYNGEE. V was cut by 3 bases and J by 2 bases, with 16 bases left in between. CDR3 bases: TGTGCCAGCAGCGCTGTAGGCGGGGGCCTCACAGATACGCAGTATTTT. Encoded protein: CASSAVGGGLTDTQYF.

The rearrangement uses TRBV25-1 and TRBJ1-2; TRBD1 matches 7 bases. The CDR3 is 15 amino acids. Germline CDR1 is MGHDK and CDR2 is SYGVNS. Trimming cost V 8 bases and J 6 bases; bases outside gene matches: 15. Here the CDR3 DNA reads TGTGCCAGCCAGCCCTTAGTGGGACAGTACCATGGCTACACCTTC. As protein: CASQPLVGQYHGYTF.

This chain uses TRBV6-1 with TRBJ2-7, with 7 nucleotides matching TRBD2. Germline V lookup: CDR1 MNHNS, CDR2 SASEGT. V dropped 5 bases and J dropped 6; count of bases not matched to a gene: 10. This CDR3 has 14 residues. The CDR3 DNA follows: TGTGCCAGCAGTTCAAGACTAGCTCGTCTCGAGCAGTACTTC. Its protein is CASSSRLARLEQYF.

In its sample, this clonotype was seen once. V is TRBV7-9 and J is TRBJ2-7, with a possible D match to TRBD2 (5 bases). The ends were cut back, 8 bases at V and 1 base at J, with 18 bases in the middle. This CDR3 is 15 amino acids long. Germline V gene data show CDR1 as SEHNR and CDR2 as FQNEAQ (reference sequence). In nucleotides, the CDR3 is TGTGCCAGCTCCCCAGAACGGGGATCTTCCTACGAGCAGTACTTC. Amino acids: CASSPERGSSYEQYF.

This clonotype occurred a few times. The chain joins TRBV14 to TRBJ2-3, with 7 nucleotides matching TRBD2. The CDR3 totals 12 residues. Germline V gene sequence: CDR1 SGHDN, CDR2 FVKESK. V was clipped by 6 bases and J by 7 bases; unmatched bases: 4. The CDR3 DNA is TGTGCCAGCAGGGCTAGCGGCTATACGCAGTATTTT. Amino acids: CASRASGYTQYF. The full variable domain, in which reference TRBV14 and TRBJ2-3 provide the parts outside the CDR3, is EAGVTQFPSHSVIEKGQTVTLRCDPISGHDNLYWYRRVMGKEIKFLLHFVKESKQDESGMPNNRFLAERTGGTYSTLKVQPAELEDSGVYFCASRASGYTQYFGPGTRLTVL.

This chain links TRBV12-3 or TRBV12-4 with TRBJ1-1; D ambiguous. The CDR3 is 13 amino acids. Trimming left V 3 bases short and J 7 bases short, with 12 bases between. The DNA of the CDR3 is TGTGCCAGCAGTTTGGCATTAGCGGTTGAAGCTTTCTTT. Its protein is CASSLALAVEAFF.

The chain links TRBV9 to TRBJ2-7, with TRBD2 identical over 8 bases. This CDR3 has 15 residues. The J segment lost 7 bases and the V segment lost 0 bases, leaving 9 bases of the junction unmatched. Germline V CDR1 and CDR2: SGDLS, YYNGEE. For the CDR3, the DNA is TGTGCCAGCAGCGTAGACACTTCCGGGACTAGGGAGCAGTACTTC. This codes for CASSVDTSGTREQYF. The full variable domain, rest sourced from reference TRBV9 and TRBJ2-7, is DSGVTQTPKHLITATGQRVTLRCSPRSGDLSVYWYQQSLDQGLQFLIQYYNGEERAKGNILERFSAQQFPDLHSELNLSSLELGDSALYFCASSVDTSGTREQYFGPGTRLTVT.

This clonotype was recorded a few times. The CDR3 here is CASSAGLELLYF. In DNA form, the CDR3 reads TGTGCCAGCAGCGCTGGCCTAGAGTTGCTGTACTTC. V and J are TRBV5-6 and TRBJ2-7; D is uncertain. From germline, CDR1 is SGHDT and CDR2 YYEEEE. V lost 4 bases and J lost 12, with 17 bases in between. This CDR3 is built from 12 residues.

This clonotype was picked up a small number of times. The rearrangement joins TRBV6-5 to TRBJ2-2; D may be TRBD1 (5 bases). This CDR3 region has 16 residues. V lost 4 bases, J lost 4 bases, and 16 bases lay in between. Germline-derived CDR1 and CDR2 are MNHEY and SVGAGI. This CDR3 is CASSSSSTAFTGELFF. CDR3 nucleotide sequence: TGTGCCAGCAGTTCATCGTCGACAGCCTTCACCGGGGAGCTGTTTTTT.

This sequence joins TRBV5-1 and TRBJ2-5; 8 bases are shared with TRBD2. J was trimmed by 4 bases and V by 4 bases; bases with no gene match: 12. This CDR3 contains 16 residues. Germline assignment: CDR1 SGHRS and CDR2 YFSETQ. The CDR3 bases are TGCGCCAGCAGCCCGGGGGGGACTCCCCTCGGAGAGACCCAGTACTTC. Amino acids: CASSPGGTPLGETQYF.

This clonotype was counted a few times. This sequence joins TRBV5-6 and TRBJ1-2, with D tentatively TRBD1 (6 bases). The CDR3 sequence is 14 residues long. The germline V gene has CDR1 SGHDT and CDR2 YYEEEE. Trimming pared 0 bases from V and 3 bases from J, leaving 9 bases between. CDR3 DNA: TGTGCCAGCAGCTTGGTTCGGACAGACTATGGCTACACCTTC. It translates to CASSLVRTDYGYTF.

The V gene is TRBV7-9, the J gene TRBJ2-7; TRBD2 agrees at 13 bases. The CDR3 is made up of 16 amino acids. Germline values: CDR1 SEHNR, CDR2 FQNEAQ (reference sequence). Unmatched junction bases numbered 6, after V lost 5 bases and J lost 2 bases. The CDR3 loop reads CASSGTSGTGTYEQYF. DNA for the CDR3: TGTGCCAGCAGCGGGACTAGCGGGACGGGTACCTACGAGCAGTACTTC.

DNA for the CDR3: TGCAGTGCGCCGCGGCGAGATAGGGCGAGTTACATTCAGTACTTC. This codes for CSAPRRDRASYIQYF. This sequence joins TRBV20-1 and TRBJ2-4; D is uncertain. CDR3 length: 15 residues. Germline lookup yields CDR1 DFQATT and CDR2 SNEGSKA (reference sequence). V was cut by 6 bases and J by 8 bases, with 23 bases left in between.

The CDR3, as DNA: TGTGCCAGCAGCAGTGCAGGGGGAAGCTATGGCTACACCTTC. This translates into CASSSAGGSYGYTF. This rearrangement joins TRBV9 to TRBJ1-2, with TRBD1 matching 7 bases. Germline V CDR1 and CDR2: SGDLS, YYNGEE. CDR3 length equals 14 residues. The J segment lost 4 bases and the V segment lost 4 bases, leaving 7 bases of the junction unmatched.

V is TRBV2 and J is TRBJ1-6, with TRBD1 matching 8 bases. The V gene end was trimmed by 3 bases and the J gene end by 6 bases; junction bases not matched to a gene: 7. This CDR3 contains 16 residues. Germline V lookup: CDR1 SNHLY, CDR2 FYNNEI. In nucleotides, the CDR3 is TGTGCCAGCAGTGATGAAAGGACAGGGCTTAATTCACCCCTCCACTTT. Translation: CASSDERTGLNSPLHF.

The rearrangement uses TRBV2 and TRBJ1-5, with TRBD1 matching over 7 bases. The germline gives CDR1 SNHLY, CDR2 FYNNEI. This CDR3 has 14 amino acids. With 4 bases clipped from V and 6 bases from J, the junction kept 6 bases outside the gene matches. The CDR3 protein is CASSADREIQPQHF. In DNA, the CDR3 is TGTGCCAGCAGTGCTGACAGGGAGATTCAGCCCCAGCATTTT.

On this clonotype: One junction end does not reproduce the germline sequence, and a read error may be involved. The chain recombines TRBV7-7 with TRBJ2-7, with a possible D match to TRBD1 (6 bases). In germline, CDR1 is SSHAT, CDR2 FNYEAQ (reference sequence). The CDR3 runs 16 residues. CDR3 bases: TGTGCTAGCAGCTCATGCATATTGGGGGCGCCTGGAGAGCAGTACTTC. This sequence encodes CASSSCILGAPGEQYF.

J is TRBJ2-1 and V is TRBV24-1; D might be TRBD2 (6 bases). Trimming took off 3 bases at V and 10 bases at J, with 18 bases between the two ends. This CDR3 spans 15 amino acids. Germline V gives CDR1 KGHDR, CDR2 SFDVKD. In DNA form, the CDR3 reads TGTGCCACCAGTGATCGGGGAGGCGGTGCAATCGAGCAGTTCTTC. Amino acids: CATSDRGGGAIEQFF.

This clonotype was picked up one time. The chain uses TRBV19 and TRBJ1-2, with a tentative D call TRBD1 (5 bases). Germline CDR1 reads LNHDA; CDR2 reads SQIVND (reference sequence). This CDR3 contains 13 residues. Between the trimmed V and J ends, which lost 3 bases and 10 bases, there was a span of 15 bases. CDR3 in amino acids: CASSIGTGRFYTF. The DNA of the CDR3 is TGTGCCAGTAGTATCGGAACGGGACGGTTCTACACCTTC.

CDR3 sequence (DNA): TGCGCCAGCAGCTTCCAGCCCCCCTCCTACGAGCAGTACTTC. Translating it yields CASSFQPPSYEQYF. The chain is built from TRBV5-1 and TRBJ2-7; D call uncertain. This CDR3 comprises 14 residues. V lost 2 bases, J lost 0 bases, and 9 bases lay in between. Per the germline V gene, CDR1 is SGHRS and CDR2 is YFSETQ.